This entry concerns a single T cell receptor (beta chain). As yet, its antigen is unknown. This sample is part of a study of CD8 T cells in ankylosing spondylitis. Study-wide results and limits: CD8+ cells made up the disease-linked clones, which were relatively rare in peripheral blood. Some motif variants were previously reported in reactive arthritis synovial fluid and blood.

TCRdb analysed the 5' RACE reads with MiXCR anew, one entry per CDR3 protein. The sample has about 340,000 distinct CDR3 sequences, 20% to 25% seen once. Germline V gives CDR1 ENHRY, CDR2 SYGVKD. The CDR3 consists of 13 residues. V lost 10 bases, J lost 3 bases, and 13 bases lay in between. Material for sequencing was blood, either unsorted or a sorted T cell fraction (not recorded which). This chain uses TRBV10-3 with TRBJ2-4, with no clear D. The origin of this receptor is a male donor with ankylosing spondylitis or in good health (not recorded which). The CDR3 bases are TGTGCCACCCGCGTGGGCCTCAAAAACATTCAGTACTTC. Its protein product is CATRVGLKNIQYF.